These T cell receptor beta chains were read from a single sample in a study of blood T cell repertoires in COVID-19. TCRdb keeps only in-frame clones here, not all; method: immunoSEQ multiplex PCR. The table shows 65,000 to 70,000 clones, with about 81% occurring only once. Sequenced material: peripheral blood. The receptors come from a human donor in a cohort sampled during active COVID-19. The CDR3 runs from the conserved cysteine through the conserved F or W. The D gene is left open where the match is weak. Clone size is shown for a subset of rows, as once, few, many or a class of expanded clone.

clone_size | j_call | v_call | d_call | cdr3_aa | cdr3_nt
. | TRBJ2-1 | TRBV18 | . | CASSPPGNNEQFF | TGTGCCAGCTCGCCGCCGGGAAACAATGAGCAGTTCTTC
few | TRBJ2-1 | TRBV4-2 | TRBD2 | CASSQDPTSGSNEQFF | TGTGCCAGCAGCCAAGATCCTACTAGCGGGAGCAATGAGCAGTTCTTC
. | TRBJ2-1 | TRBV27 | TRBD2 | CASSRTSGSYNEQFF | TGTGCCAGCAGCCGCACTAGCGGCTCCTACAATGAGCAGTTCTTC
. | TRBJ1-1 | TRBV4-2 | . | CASGRGTEAFF | TGTGCCAGCGGGAGGGGCACTGAAGCTTTCTTT
few | TRBJ2-7 | TRBV18 | . | CASSPPGGGEQYF | TGTGCCAGCTCACCACCGGGAGGAGGCGAGCAGTACTTC
few | TRBJ1-1 | TRBV30 | TRBD1 | CAWSASGTGGTEAFF | TGTGCCTGGAGCGCCTCCGGGACAGGTGGGACTGAAGCTTTCTTT
. | TRBJ2-2 | TRBV4-3 | TRBD1 | CASSLVWGQENTGELFF | TGCGCCAGCAGCCTCGTCTGGGGACAGGAGAACACCGGGGAGCTGTTTTTT
. | TRBJ2-2 | TRBV9 | . | CASSPRRNLNTGELFF | TGTGCCAGCAGCCCCAGAAGAAACCTGAACACCGGGGAGCTGTTTTTT
. | TRBJ2-5 | TRBV2 | TRBD2 | CASSELGLAEETQYF | TGTGCCAGCAGTGAGTTGGGACTAGCGGAAGAGACCCAGTACTTC
. | TRBJ2-5 | TRBV4-1 | . | CASSPTRRQETQYF | TGCGCCAGCAGCCCGACTAGAAGGCAAGAGACCCAGTACTTC
. | TRBJ2-1 | TRBV9 | . | CASSVDGNEQFF | TGTGCCAGCAGCGTAGACGGGAATGAGCAGTTCTTC
. | TRBJ1-5 | TRBV19 | TRBD1 | CASSIVGTGNSNQPQHF | TGTGCCAGTAGTATAGTGGGGACAGGGAATAGCAATCAGCCCCAGCATTTT
medium-sized | TRBJ2-1 | TRBV5-1 | TRBD2 | CASSQIAGAHNEQFF | TGCGCCAGCAGCCAGATAGCGGGAGCTCACAATGAGCAGTTCTTC
. | TRBJ2-7 | TRBV20-1 | . | CSLGSAYEQYF | TGCAGCCTAGGATCTGCCTACGAGCAGTACTTC
once | TRBJ2-7 | TRBV10-3 | TRBD2 | CAISRGTSVPYEQYF | TGTGCCATCAGCCGCGGGACTAGCGTACCCTACGAGCAGTACTTC
. | TRBJ2-1 | TRBV12-3/TRBV12-4 | . | CASSLYNEQFF | TGTGCCAGCAGTCTGTACAATGAGCAGTTCTTC
. | TRBJ2-7 | TRBV7-9 | TRBD1 | CASSPPGTGMTYEQYF | TGTGCCAGCAGCCCGCCCGGGACAGGGATGACCTACGAGCAGTACTTC
medium-sized | TRBJ2-3 | TRBV11-3 | . | CASSTAADTQYF | TGTGCCAGCAGCACCGCGGCAGATACGCAGTATTTT
. | TRBJ2-7 | TRBV7-9 | . | CASSLWGLEAPYEQYF | TGTGCCAGCAGCTTATGGGGGCTAGAGGCGCCCTACGAGCAGTACTTC
. | TRBJ1-4 | TRBV6-6 | TRBD1 | CASKERGRNNEKLFF | TGTGCCAGCAAGGAGAGGGGGCGTAATAATGAAAAACTGTTTTTT
once | TRBJ2-3 | TRBV5-1 | TRBD1 | CASSLAGQGPDTQYF | TGCGCCAGCAGCTTGGCGGGACAGGGGCCAGATACGCAGTATTTT
. | TRBJ1-1 | TRBV29-1 | . | CSVASEMNTEAFF | TGCAGCGTTGCTTCTGAGATGAACACTGAAGCTTTCTTT
. | TRBJ1-6 | TRBV7-9 | . | CASSLGGTRSPLHF | TGTGCCAGCAGCTTAGGGGGCACAAGGTCACCCCTCCACTTT